This TCR beta chain was sequenced for a study of T-cell memory formation after mild COVID-19. Study-level information: The study found TCR clusters largely donor specific.

TCR alpha and TCR beta cDNA libraries with sample barcodes and UMIs came from 5'RACE using constant-segment primers. TCRdb passed the 5' RACE reads through MiXCR, listing each CDR3 protein once. The table includes 470,000 or so distinct CDR3 sequences, about 18% detected once. Whole-study results and caveats: Memory from before infection featured some responding clones, which suggests cross-reactive memory joined. For contracting clones, CD4+ ones sat mainly in CM and EM, CD8+ in EMRA.

This clonotype has a handful of counts. Its antigen is currently unknown. The CDR3 has 17 amino acids. Germline assignment: CDR1 LGHNA and CDR2 YSLEER. Trimming left V 2 bases short and J 5 bases short, with 22 bases between. This receptor was identified in an adult woman who had mild COVID-19 (a few samples of this study predate the infection). Cell type and time point are not known. The chain links TRBV4-3 to TRBJ2-7, with D tentatively TRBD1 (6 bases). Sequencing was performed on PBMCs or a T cell subset sorted from them (not recorded which). The CDR3 here is CASSQQRGHPIVDEQYF. The CDR3 bases are TGCGCCAGCAGCCAACAAAGGGGACACCCCATAGTCGACGAGCAGTACTTC.